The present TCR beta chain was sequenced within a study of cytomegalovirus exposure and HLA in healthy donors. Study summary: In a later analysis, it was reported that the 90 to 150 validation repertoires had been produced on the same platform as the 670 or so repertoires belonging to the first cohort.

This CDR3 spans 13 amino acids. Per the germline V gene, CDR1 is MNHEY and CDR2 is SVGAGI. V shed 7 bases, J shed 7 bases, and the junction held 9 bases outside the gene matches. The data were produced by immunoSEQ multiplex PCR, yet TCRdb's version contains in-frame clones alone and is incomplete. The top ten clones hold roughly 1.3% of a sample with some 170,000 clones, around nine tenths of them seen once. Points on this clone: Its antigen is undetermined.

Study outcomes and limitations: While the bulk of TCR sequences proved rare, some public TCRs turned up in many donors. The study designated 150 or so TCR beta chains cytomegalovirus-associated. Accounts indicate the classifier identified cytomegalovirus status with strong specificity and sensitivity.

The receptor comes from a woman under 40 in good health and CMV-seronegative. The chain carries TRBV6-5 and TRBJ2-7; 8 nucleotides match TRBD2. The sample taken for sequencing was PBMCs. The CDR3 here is CASTNGGAGEQYF. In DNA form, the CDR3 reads TGTGCCAGCACCAACGGGGGGGCGGGGGAGCAGTACTTC.